This is a list of T cell receptor beta chains from one sample in a study of shared clonotypes between healthy human individuals. Produced via immunoSEQ multiplex PCR; TCRdb's table is partial and in-frame only. The sample comprises around 320,000 clones, around 87% of which are singletons, and around 15% rests with the top ten. Specimen: memory CD8+ T cells sorted from blood. These receptors were taken from a man between 18 and 35 years old in good health. CDR3s include the opening cysteine and the closing phenylalanine or tryptophan. D genes are given only for firm matches. The size of a clone is reported for some rows only, either as once, few or many, or as a class for expanded clones.

V	size	J	D	CDR3	DNA
TRBV5-6	NA	TRBJ2-3	NA	CASTEKGGRADTQYF	TGTGCCAGCACCGAAAAGGGGGGCAGGGCAGATACGCAGTATTTT
TRBV30	NA	TRBJ1-1	NA	CAWSAEGNTEAFF	TGTGCCTGGAGTGCGGAGGGGAACACTGAAGCTTTCTTT
TRBV27	NA	TRBJ2-3	NA	CASSLWSSPPEYF	TGTGCCAGCAGTTTATGGTCTTCCCCTCCGGAGTATTTT
TRBV11-2	NA	TRBJ2-7	TRBD1	CASSLGTGHYEQYF	TGTGCCAGCAGCTTGGGGACAGGCCACTACGAGCAGTACTTC
TRBV9	once	TRBJ2-1	NA	CASSVRNEQFF	TGTGCCAGCAGCGTAAGGAATGAGCAGTTCTTC
TRBV7-6	NA	TRBJ2-5	TRBD1	CASSLRDRGLLVQETQYF	TGTGCCAGCAGCTTGCGGGACAGGGGTTTGTTGGTGCAAGAGACCCAGTACTTC
TRBV6-5	NA	TRBJ2-7	TRBD2	CASSYSGGSYEQYF	TGTGCCAGCAGTTACTCGGGGGGGTCCTACGAGCAGTACTTC
TRBV28	NA	TRBJ1-1	NA	CASNTFGENTEAFF	TGTGCCAGCAATACATTCGGTGAAAACACTGAAGCTTTCTTT
TRBV5-6	NA	TRBJ1-2	NA	CASSFGSLGGYTF	TGTGCCAGCAGCTTCGGGTCTCTTGGTGGCTACACCTTC
TRBV5-4	NA	TRBJ2-3	TRBD2	CASSALLAGVPDTQYF	TGTGCCAGCAGCGCCCTACTAGCGGGAGTCCCAGATACGCAGTATTTT
TRBV11-2	NA	TRBJ2-3	TRBD1	CASSSGQGAGDTQYF	TGTGCCAGCAGCTCGGGACAGGGGGCCGGAGATACGCAGTATTTT
TRBV27	NA	TRBJ2-7	NA	CASRTGSSYEQYF	TGTGCCAGCAGAACAGGGAGCTCCTACGAGCAGTACTTC
TRBV4-3	NA	TRBJ1-3	TRBD1	CASSHLRTGTSSGNTIYF	TGCGCCAGCAGCCACCTCCGGACAGGCACCTCCTCTGGAAACACCATATATTTT
TRBV11-2	NA	TRBJ2-7	TRBD1	CASSLSETGGLYEQYF	TGTGCCAGCAGCTTATCGGAGACAGGGGGCTTATACGAGCAGTACTTC
TRBV10-2	once	TRBJ2-7	NA	CASRSRTSSYEQYF	TGCGCCAGCAGATCTCGGACTTCCTCCTACGAGCAGTACTTC
TRBV6-6	NA	TRBJ1-4	NA	CASSPRALDEKLFF	TGTGCCAGCAGCCCAAGGGCATTGGATGAAAAACTGTTTTTT
TRBV2	NA	TRBJ2-7	NA	CASSEGGGSTYEQYF	TGTGCCAGCAGTGAAGGAGGAGGGTCGACCTACGAGCAGTACTTC
TRBV4-3	NA	TRBJ2-1	TRBD2	CASSPTSGRAMEQFF	TGCGCCAGCAGTCCGACTAGCGGGAGGGCCATGGAGCAGTTCTTC
TRBV2	NA	TRBJ2-7	TRBD2	CASSYSGGVYEQYF	TGTGCCAGCAGTTATAGCGGGGGGGTCTACGAGCAGTACTTC
TRBV5-6	NA	TRBJ1-2	NA	CASSPGQIYGYTF	TGTGCCAGCAGTCCCGGACAGATCTATGGCTACACCTTC
TRBV30	NA	TRBJ2-7	TRBD1	CASDRGYEQYF	TGTGCCTCGGACAGGGGGTACGAGCAGTACTTC
TRBV4-2	NA	TRBJ1-5	NA	CASSPIEGFDQPQHF	TGTGCCAGCAGCCCGATCGAAGGGTTCGATCAGCCCCAGCATTTT
TRBV27	NA	TRBJ2-7	NA	CASSLSGPTPGEQYF	TGTGCCAGCAGTTTATCTGGACCGACCCCTGGCGAGCAGTACTTC
TRBV10-2	NA	TRBJ2-3	NA	CASSESYWIGVGTDTQYF	TGCGCCAGCAGTGAGTCGTATTGGATAGGGGTTGGGACAGATACGCAGTATTTT
TRBV28	NA	TRBJ1-1	NA	CASNSLLSSNTEAFF	TGTGCCAGCAACTCTCTCCTTAGCTCTAACACTGAAGCTTTCTTT
TRBV7-9	NA	TRBJ1-4	TRBD1	CASSFGEGGTEDEKLFF	TGTGCCAGCAGCTTTGGGGAGGGCGGGACAGAAGACGAAAAACTGTTTTTT
TRBV4-1	NA	TRBJ1-4	TRBD1	CASSQERKGALREKLFF	TGCGCCAGCAGCCAAGAACGTAAGGGGGCCCTTAGGGAAAAACTGTTTTTT
TRBV30	NA	TRBJ1-2	TRBD1	CAWSATGLNGYTF	TGTGCCTGGAGCGCGACAGGGTTGAATGGCTACACCTTC
TRBV7-9	once	TRBJ1-4	NA	CASRGVANEKLFF	TGTGCCAGCAGAGGGGTGGCTAATGAAAAACTGTTTTTT
TRBV5-8	NA	TRBJ2-2	TRBD1	CASSRGTANTGELFF	TGTGCCAGCAGCAGGGGGACAGCTAACACCGGGGAGCTGTTTTTT